A selection of T cell receptor beta chains follows, all from one sample in a study of cytomegalovirus exposure and HLA in healthy donors. TCRdb's copy holds only in-frame clones and misses some; the assay was immunoSEQ multiplex PCR. The table lists some 150,000 clones, approximately 72% of them singletons. Specimen: PBMCs. The origin of the receptors is a man between 18 and 35 years old in good health and CMV-seronegative. Both conserved end residues are part of each CDR3. Each record gives: J gene, clone size, V gene, D gene, CDR3 protein, CDR3 DNA. D genes are given only for firm matches. Clone size is stated in some rows and not others, as once, few, many or a class when expanded.

TRBJ1-1 few TRBV18 TRBD1 CASSRGGQGEAEAFF TGTGCCAGCTCACGCGGAGGACAGGGGGAGGCTGAAGCTTTCTTT
TRBJ2-6 once TRBV6-5 TRBD2 CASSLGGSGANVLTF TGTGCCAGCAGCCTGGGAGGGTCTGGGGCCAACGTCCTGACTTTC
TRBJ2-3 NA TRBV6-5 NA CASTPLWGADTQYF TGTGCCAGCACCCCCCTCTGGGGGGCAGATACGCAGTATTTT
TRBJ2-3 NA TRBV2 TRBD2 CASSAAGGSDTQYF TGTGCCAGCAGTGCGGCGGGGGGGTCAGATACGCAGTATTTT
TRBJ1-2 NA TRBV2 NA CASSEGTSYGYTF TGTGCCAGCAGTGAAGGGACAAGCTATGGCTACACCTTC
TRBJ2-3 NA TRBV11-2 NA CASSLGGNTQYF TGTGCCAGCAGCTTAGGAGGAAATACGCAGTATTTT
TRBJ1-1 NA TRBV10-2 NA CASSERWTEGAFF TGCGCCAGCAGTGAGCGCTGGACAGAGGGAGCTTTCTTT
TRBJ2-7 NA TRBV4-3 NA CASSQANGGSYEQYF TGCGCCAGCAGCCAAGCCAACGGGGGATCCTACGAGCAGTACTTC
TRBJ2-3 NA TRBV2 NA CASREGSDTQYF TGTGCCAGCAGGGAGGGGTCAGATACGCAGTATTTT
TRBJ2-7 NA TRBV9 TRBD1 CASSPRDRESYEQYF TGTGCCAGCAGCCCTCGGGACAGGGAGTCCTACGAGCAGTACTTC
TRBJ2-5 NA TRBV7-9 NA CASSPPWERQETQYF TGTGCCAGCAGCCCTCCGTGGGAGCGACAAGAGACCCAGTACTTC
TRBJ1-4 NA TRBV28 NA CASSYRVEEKLFF TGTGCCAGCAGCTACAGGGTTGAGGAAAAACTGTTTTTT
TRBJ2-1 NA TRBV7-9 TRBD2 CSSSALAGAYNEQFF TGTTCCAGCTCGGCCCTAGCGGGGGCCTACAATGAGCAGTTCTTC
TRBJ2-3 NA TRBV7-2 TRBD2 CASSFLAGGADTQYF TGTGCCAGCAGCTTCCTAGCGGGGGGAGCGGATACGCAGTATTTT
TRBJ2-5 NA TRBV19 NA CATRHSETQYF TGTGCCACAAGACATTCAGAGACCCAGTACTTC
TRBJ2-7 few TRBV6-1 TRBD1 CASSEESRGSYEQYF TGTGCCAGCAGTGAAGAGAGCAGGGGGTCCTACGAGCAGTACTTC
TRBJ1-2 NA TRBV4-1 NA CASSLLDSDLNYGYTF TGCGCCAGCAGCCTCCTTGACAGCGATCTAAACTATGGCTACACCTTC
TRBJ2-1 few TRBV9 TRBD2 CASSVVPSGGLNEQFF TGTGCCAGCAGCGTAGTCCCTAGCGGGGGGCTGAATGAGCAGTTCTTC
TRBJ2-7 NA TRBV27 NA CASSLIQGNEQYF TGTGCCAGCAGTTTAATACAGGGTAACGAGCAGTACTTC
TRBJ2-2 NA TRBV9 TRBD1 CASSTGGQGNTGELFF TGTGCCAGCAGCACAGGGGGACAGGGGAACACCGGGGAGCTGTTTTTT